This T cell receptor beta chain was retrieved from a study of T cell repertoires in cytomegalovirus infection. Overall study: Matching HLA type, along with CMV infection, was indicated by public TCR beta signatures.

Remarks on this clonotype: Its antigen is not identified.

TCRdb reprocessed the reads via MiXCR and lists one record per CDR3 protein. Here the sample spans fewer than 200,000 distinct CDR3 sequences, roughly 20% being singletons. General study findings and limits: Cumulative frequency (of public TCR beta family members) identified carriers of CMV plus the relevant HLA. HLA-C-restricted CMV-specific TCR beta clonotypes were dominant in the ex vivo response.

The germline V gene has CDR1 LNHDA and CDR2 SQIVND (reference sequence). Trimming at V came to 3 bases and at J to 0 bases, leaving 3 bases not matched to a gene. CDR3 length equals 15 residues. This rearrangement joins TRBV19 to TRBJ1-2; 8 nucleotides match TRBD1. The sequence came from a human donor in good health (CMV status not recorded). Some clones in this sample may be carry-over from other donors' samples. The source material was PBMCs. The CDR3 region is CASSIDRGPNYGYTF. The CDR3 DNA reads TGTGCCAGTAGTATCGACAGGGGCCCTAACTATGGCTACACCTTC.